The present T cell receptor (beta chain) was sequenced within a study of spatial heterogeneity in lung cancer. Study as a whole: Detection consistently yielded more beta chains than alpha chains. Overall study results and limits: Ubiquitous expanded tumor TCRs surfaced in blood more at resection than they did at follow-up.

Germline CDR1 and CDR2: MGHRA and YSYEKL. The germline V and J ends were trimmed by 3 bases and 5 bases, with 10 bases remaining between them. The CDR3 extends over 13 amino acids. On each TCR cDNA molecule, a unique molecular identifier was present. TCRdb recomputed calls from the 5' RACE reads with MiXCR, one row per CDR3 protein. The table records just under 40,000 distinct CDR3 sequences, less than 6% of them present only once. Stated time point: sample taken at primary tumor resection. Tumor, nontumor lung or frozen PBMC supplied whole RNA, sequenced without sorting. The donors were approximately 65 patients with non-small cell lung cancer that was early-stage and untreated. This clonotype has at least ten counts. Its target is unknown.

The chain has TRBV4-1 and TRBJ1-2, with D maybe TRBD1 (6 bases). The source of this sequence is a male donor with early-stage non-small cell lung cancer. The specimen comprised PBMCs, sampled at surgery. CDR3: CASSHNRVYGYTF. CDR3 in DNA: TGCGCCAGCAGCCATAACAGGGTTTATGGCTACACCTTC.